These T cell receptor beta chains were read from a single sample in a study of blood T cell repertoires in COVID-19. TCRdb's table, derived via immunoSEQ multiplex PCR, lists solely in-frame clones and lacks some. The sample shows 200,000 to 250,000 clones, about 88% of them seen only once. The source material was peripheral blood. These receptor sequences come from a woman in her forties or fifties with COVID-19, enrolled during active disease. Each CDR3 is given without its conserved first and last residue. Only some rows state a clone size, as once, few, many or a class for expanded clones.

v_call: TRBV11-2
clone_size: NA
j_call: TRBJ2-1
cdr3_aa: ASSPRSLASNEQF

v_call: TRBV30
clone_size: NA
j_call: TRBJ2-3
cdr3_aa: AWKGADTQY

v_call: TRBV7-9
clone_size: NA
j_call: TRBJ1-3
cdr3_aa: ASSLPWGTGLSGNTIY

v_call: TRBV11-2
clone_size: few
j_call: TRBJ1-1
cdr3_aa: ASSPYIRAPNTEAF

v_call: TRBV10-2
clone_size: NA
j_call: TRBJ2-4
cdr3_aa: ARAAGAKNIQY

v_call: TRBV28
clone_size: NA
j_call: TRBJ2-7
cdr3_aa: ASRPLGGAYEQY

v_call: TRBV5-8
clone_size: NA
j_call: TRBJ1-2
cdr3_aa: ASSLRRVLAGDHGYT

v_call: TRBV4-2
clone_size: NA
j_call: TRBJ2-3
cdr3_aa: ASSQDYPTYTDTQY

v_call: TRBV13
clone_size: NA
j_call: TRBJ2-7
cdr3_aa: ASSTPGQGNEQY

v_call: TRBV3-1/TRBV3-2
clone_size: NA
j_call: TRBJ2-2
cdr3_aa: ASSPRTNIGTGELF